The clone carrying this TCR beta chain has only a few counts. In the study's own analysis: How many nucleated cells were present was estimated from reference gene primer amplification. TCRdb keeps only in-frame clones here, not all; method: immunoSEQ multiplex PCR. V, J and clone size are taken as reported in that table, and D and trimming were inferred from the DNA itself. The sample shows about 93,000 clones, roughly nine tenths of them seen only once. The data originate from a study of blood T cell repertoires in COVID-19. Study at large: Material from acute and convalescent COVID-19 was sourced from the United States, Italy and Spain. The cDNA or gDNA used as material had been derived from T cells, B-cell-depleted T cells, or PBMCs.

This CDR3 has 13 residues. The germline CDR1 and CDR2 sequences are SEHNR and FQNEAQ (reference sequence). V was trimmed by 11 bases and J by 4 bases, leaving 17 bases between them. The V call is TRBV7-9, the J call TRBJ1-1; D gene ambiguous. This receptor was obtained from a man in his forties or fifties with acute or convalescent COVID-19. The material sequenced was peripheral blood. The CDR3 DNA follows: TGTGCCGACCGCGACCTCGAGGGCACTGAAGCTTTCTTT. It yields the protein CADRDLEGTEAFF.